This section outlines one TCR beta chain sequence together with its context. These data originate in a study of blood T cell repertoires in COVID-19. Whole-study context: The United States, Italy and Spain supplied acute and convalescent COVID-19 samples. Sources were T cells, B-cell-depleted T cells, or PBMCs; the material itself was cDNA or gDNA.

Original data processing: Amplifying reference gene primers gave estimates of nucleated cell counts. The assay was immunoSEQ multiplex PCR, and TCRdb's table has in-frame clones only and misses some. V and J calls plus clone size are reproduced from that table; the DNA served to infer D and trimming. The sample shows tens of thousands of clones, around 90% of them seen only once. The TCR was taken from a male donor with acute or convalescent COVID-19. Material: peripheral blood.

The CDR3 sequence: CASSLGTGGNSPLHF. DNA of the CDR3: TGTGCCAGCAGCTTGGGGACAGGGGGCAATTCACCCCTCCACTTT. The rearrangement links TRBV5-4 to TRBJ1-6; 11 bases line up with TRBD1. Per the germline V gene, CDR1 is SGHNT and CDR2 is YYREEE (reference sequence). The CDR3 has 15 residues. Losses at the gene ends were 0 bases for V and 7 bases for J; bases not matched to a gene: 0. Full variable domain (missing parts from reference TRBV5-4 and TRBJ1-6): ETGVTQSPTHLIKTRGQQVTLRCSSQSGHNTVSWYQQALGQGPQFIFQYYREEENGRGNFPPRFSGLQFPNYSSELNVNALELDDSALYLCASSLGTGGNSPLHFGNGTRLTVT.